This T cell receptor beta chain originates from a study of cytomegalovirus exposure and HLA in healthy donors. Study findings and constraints: Later analysis identified a missense DCLRE1C variant that was linked to TCR beta V- and J-gene trimming.

The PCR employed 60 Vbeta primers together with 13 Jbeta primers. Measured with immunoSEQ multiplex PCR; TCRdb has only the in-frame clones, and not every one. In the table there are roughly 120,000 clones, about 72% of which are singletons. Concerning this clone: Its antigen remains unknown.

J was trimmed by 10 bases and V by 1 base; bases with no gene match: 12. The germline CDR1 and CDR2 sequences are SGHKS and YYEKEE (reference sequence). There are 16 residues in the CDR3. The chain is built from TRBV5-5 and TRBJ2-1; TRBD2 aligns across 9 bases. Sequenced material: PBMCs. The receptor's source is a man between 25 and 39 years old in good health and CMV-seropositive. DNA of the CDR3: TGTGCCAGCAGCTTGTCGACGGCGGGAGGGCCTTGGGAGCAGTTCTTC. As protein: CASSLSTAGGPWEQFF. Complete variable domain (other parts from reference TRBV5-5 and TRBJ2-1): DAGVTQSPTHLIKTRGQQVTLRCSPISGHKSVSWYQQVLGQGPQFIFQYYEKEERGRGNFPDRFSARQFPNYSSELNVNALLLGDSALYLCASSLSTAGGPWEQFFGPGTRLTVL.